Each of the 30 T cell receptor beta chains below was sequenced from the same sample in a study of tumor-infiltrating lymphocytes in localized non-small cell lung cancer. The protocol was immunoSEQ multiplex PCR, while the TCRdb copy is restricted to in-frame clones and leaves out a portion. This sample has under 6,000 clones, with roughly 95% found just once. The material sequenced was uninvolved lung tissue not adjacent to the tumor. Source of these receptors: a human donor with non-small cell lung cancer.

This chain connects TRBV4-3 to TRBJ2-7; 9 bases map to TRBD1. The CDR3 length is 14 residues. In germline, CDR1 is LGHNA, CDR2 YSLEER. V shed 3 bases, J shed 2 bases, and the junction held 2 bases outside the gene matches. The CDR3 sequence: CASSQGTGTYEQYF. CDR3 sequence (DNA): TGCGCCAGCAGCCAGGGGACAGGGACCTACGAGCAGTACTTC.

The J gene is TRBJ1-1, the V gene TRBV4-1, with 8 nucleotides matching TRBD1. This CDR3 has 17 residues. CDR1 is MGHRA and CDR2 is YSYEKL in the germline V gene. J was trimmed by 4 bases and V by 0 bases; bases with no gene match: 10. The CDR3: CASSQEGRTGLATEAFF. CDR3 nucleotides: TGCGCCAGCAGCCAAGAAGGCCGGACAGGGTTGGCCACTGAAGCTTTCTTT.

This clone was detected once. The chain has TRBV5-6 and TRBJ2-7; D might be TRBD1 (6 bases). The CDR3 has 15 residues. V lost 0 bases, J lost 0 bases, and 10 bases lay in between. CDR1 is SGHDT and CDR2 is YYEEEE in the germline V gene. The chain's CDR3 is CASSLVGATSYEQYF. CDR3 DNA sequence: TGTGCCAGCAGCTTGGTGGGGGCCACCTCCTACGAGCAGTACTTC.

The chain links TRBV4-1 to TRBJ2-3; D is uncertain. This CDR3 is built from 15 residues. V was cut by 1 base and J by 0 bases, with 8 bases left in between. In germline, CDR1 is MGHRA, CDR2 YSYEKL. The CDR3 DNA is TGCGCCAGCAGCCAAGGCAGCTCTAGCACAGATACGCAGTATTTT. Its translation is CASSQGSSSTDTQYF.

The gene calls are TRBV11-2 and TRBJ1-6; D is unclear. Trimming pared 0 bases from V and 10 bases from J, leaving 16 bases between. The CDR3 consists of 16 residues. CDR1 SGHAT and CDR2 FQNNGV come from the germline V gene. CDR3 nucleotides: TGTGCCAGCAGCTTAGATACGGAGGCGGTCGGGTCACCCCTCCACTTT. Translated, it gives CASSLDTEAVGSPLHF.

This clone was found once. CDR3 residues: CSVSSRGAQETQYF. CDR3 nucleotides: TGCAGCGTCTCCAGTCGGGGGGCCCAAGAGACCCAGTACTTC. The chain employs TRBV29-1 and TRBJ2-5; D possibly corresponds to TRBD2 (7 bases). Trimming took off 6 bases at V and 1 base at J, with 15 bases between the two ends. Germline CDR1 reads SQVTM; CDR2 reads ANQGSEA. The CDR3 is 14 residues long.

DNA for the CDR3: TGTGCCAGCAGCCTCACCGGGACTCTACAAGAGACCCAGTACTTC. Protein: CASSLTGTLQETQYF. The chain couples TRBV5-4 to TRBJ2-5; weak D call: TRBD2 (6 bases). CDR3 size: 15 residues. The germline V gene has CDR1 SGHNT and CDR2 YYREEE (reference sequence). Deletions cut 4 bases from V and 2 bases from J, with 15 bases between. The full variable domain, rest sourced from reference TRBV5-4 and TRBJ2-5, is ETGVTQSPTHLIKTRGQQVTLRCSSQSGHNTVSWYQQALGQGPQFIFQYYREEENGRGNFPPRFSGLQFPNYSSELNVNALELDDSALYLCASSLTGTLQETQYFGPGTRLLVL.

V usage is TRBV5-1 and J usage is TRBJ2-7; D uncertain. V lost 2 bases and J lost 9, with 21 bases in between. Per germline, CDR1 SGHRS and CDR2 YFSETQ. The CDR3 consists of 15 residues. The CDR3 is CASSLGLVGAQGQYF. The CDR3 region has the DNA TGCGCCAGCAGCTTAGGTCTTGTCGGCGCGCAAGGGCAGTACTTC.

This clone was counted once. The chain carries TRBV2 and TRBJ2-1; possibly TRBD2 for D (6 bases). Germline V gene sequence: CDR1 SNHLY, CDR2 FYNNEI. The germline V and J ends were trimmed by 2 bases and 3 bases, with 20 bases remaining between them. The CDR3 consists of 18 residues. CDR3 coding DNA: TGTGCCAGCAGTGAATATCGAGGGGACTCGATAAACTACAATGAGCAGTTCTTC. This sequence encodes CASSEYRGDSINYNEQFF.

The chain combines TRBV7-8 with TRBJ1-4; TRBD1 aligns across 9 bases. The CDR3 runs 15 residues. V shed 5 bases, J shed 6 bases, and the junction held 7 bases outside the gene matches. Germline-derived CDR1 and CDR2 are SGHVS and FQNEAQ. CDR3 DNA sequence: TGTGCCAGCAGCCCACCGGGACAGGGTCATGAAAAACTGTTTTTT. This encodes CASSPPGQGHEKLFF.

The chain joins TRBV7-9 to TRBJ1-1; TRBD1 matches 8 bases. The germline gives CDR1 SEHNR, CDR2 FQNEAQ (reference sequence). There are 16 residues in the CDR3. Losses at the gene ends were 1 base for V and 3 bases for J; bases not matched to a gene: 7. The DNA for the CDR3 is TGTGCCAGCAGCTTAGAGACAGGGGAGACGGACACTGAAGCTTTCTTT. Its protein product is CASSLETGETDTEAFF.

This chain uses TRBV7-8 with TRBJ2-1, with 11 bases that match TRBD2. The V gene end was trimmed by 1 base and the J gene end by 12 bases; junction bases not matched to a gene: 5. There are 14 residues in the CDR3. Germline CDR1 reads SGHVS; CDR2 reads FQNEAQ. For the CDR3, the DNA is TGTGCCAGCAGCTTAGATTCTAGCGGGGGGTGGCAGTTCTTC. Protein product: CASSLDSSGGWQFF.

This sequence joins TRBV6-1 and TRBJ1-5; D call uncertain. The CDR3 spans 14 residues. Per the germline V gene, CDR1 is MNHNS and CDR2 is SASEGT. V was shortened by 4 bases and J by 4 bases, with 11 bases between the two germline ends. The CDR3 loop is CASSADLGNQPQHF. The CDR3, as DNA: TGTGCCAGCAGTGCAGACTTGGGGAATCAGCCCCAGCATTTT.

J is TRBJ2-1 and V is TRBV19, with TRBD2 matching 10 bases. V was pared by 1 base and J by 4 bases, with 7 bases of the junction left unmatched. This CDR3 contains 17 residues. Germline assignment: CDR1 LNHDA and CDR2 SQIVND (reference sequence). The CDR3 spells CASSIGRLAGEYNEQFF. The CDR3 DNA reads TGTGCCAGTAGTATAGGGCGGCTAGCGGGGGAGTACAATGAGCAGTTCTTC.

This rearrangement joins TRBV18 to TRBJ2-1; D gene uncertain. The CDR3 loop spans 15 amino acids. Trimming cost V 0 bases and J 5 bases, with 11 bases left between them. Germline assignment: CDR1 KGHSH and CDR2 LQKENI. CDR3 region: CASSPPSRTDNEQFF. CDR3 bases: TGTGCCAGCTCACCACCCAGCCGTACCGACAATGAGCAGTTCTTC. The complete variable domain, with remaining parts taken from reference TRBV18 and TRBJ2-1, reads NAGVMQNPRHLVRRRGQEARLRCSPMKGHSHVYWYRQLPEEGLKFMVYLQKENIIDESGMPKERFSAEFPKEGPSILRIQQVVRGDSAAYFCASSPPSRTDNEQFFGPGTRLTVL.

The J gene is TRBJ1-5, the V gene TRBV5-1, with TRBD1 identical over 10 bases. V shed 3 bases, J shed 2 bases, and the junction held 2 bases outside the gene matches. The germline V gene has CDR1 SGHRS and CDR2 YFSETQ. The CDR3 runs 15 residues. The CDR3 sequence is CASSSGTGGNQPQHF. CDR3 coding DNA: TGCGCCAGCAGCTCCGGGACAGGGGGCAATCAGCCCCAGCATTTT.

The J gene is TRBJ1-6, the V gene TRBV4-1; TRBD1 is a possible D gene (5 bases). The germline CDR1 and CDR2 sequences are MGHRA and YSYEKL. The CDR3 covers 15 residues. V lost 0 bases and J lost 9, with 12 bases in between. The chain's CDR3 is CASSQEGLTLSPLHF. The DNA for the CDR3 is TGCGCCAGCAGCCAAGAGGGGCTTACCCTTTCACCCCTCCACTTT.

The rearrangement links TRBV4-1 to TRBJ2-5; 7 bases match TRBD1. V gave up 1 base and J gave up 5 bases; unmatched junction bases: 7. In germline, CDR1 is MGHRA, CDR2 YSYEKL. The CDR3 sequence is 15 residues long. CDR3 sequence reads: CASSQGTGTVETQYF. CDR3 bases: TGCGCCAGCAGCCAAGGTACCGGGACAGTGGAGACCCAGTACTTC.

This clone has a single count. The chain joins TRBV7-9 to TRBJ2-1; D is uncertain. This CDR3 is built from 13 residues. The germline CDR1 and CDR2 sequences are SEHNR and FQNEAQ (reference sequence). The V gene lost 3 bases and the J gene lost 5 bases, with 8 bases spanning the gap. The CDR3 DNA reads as TGTGCCAGCAGCTTTTTCAACGACAATGAGCAGTTCTTC. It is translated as CASSFFNDNEQFF.

The CDR3 sequence is CASSLGTHTYEQYF. The CDR3 nucleotides read TGTGCCAGCAGCTTAGGGACACATACCTACGAGCAGTACTTC. The V gene is TRBV11-2, the J gene TRBJ2-7, with D maybe TRBD1 (5 bases). There are 14 residues in the CDR3. With 1 base removed from V and 2 bases from J, the gap between germline ends came to 9 bases. From germline, CDR1 is SGHAT and CDR2 FQNNGV.

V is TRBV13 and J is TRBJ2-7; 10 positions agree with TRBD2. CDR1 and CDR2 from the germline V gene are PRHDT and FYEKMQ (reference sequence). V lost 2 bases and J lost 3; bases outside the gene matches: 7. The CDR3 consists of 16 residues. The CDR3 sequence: CASSLLRTSGFYEQYF. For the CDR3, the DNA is TGTGCCAGCAGCTTACTCCGGACTAGCGGATTCTACGAGCAGTACTTC.

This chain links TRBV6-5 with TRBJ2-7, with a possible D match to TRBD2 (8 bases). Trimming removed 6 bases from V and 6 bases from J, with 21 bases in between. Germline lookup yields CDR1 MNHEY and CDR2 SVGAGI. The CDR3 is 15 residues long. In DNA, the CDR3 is TGTGCCAGCAGCCCCGAAACAGGGGCGGGGGGCGAGCAGTACTTC. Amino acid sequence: CASSPETGAGGEQYF.

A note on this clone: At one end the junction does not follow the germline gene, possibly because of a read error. CDR3 amino acids: CASSLANDTGTGRSTEAFF. For the CDR3, the DNA is TGTGCCAGCAGCCTAGCGAACGATACCGGGACAGGGAGAAGCACTGAAGCTTTCTTT. The chain employs TRBV7-2 and TRBJ1-1, with 9 bases matching TRBD1. The germline V gene encodes CDR1 SGHTA and CDR2 FQGNSA. The CDR3 runs to 19 residues.

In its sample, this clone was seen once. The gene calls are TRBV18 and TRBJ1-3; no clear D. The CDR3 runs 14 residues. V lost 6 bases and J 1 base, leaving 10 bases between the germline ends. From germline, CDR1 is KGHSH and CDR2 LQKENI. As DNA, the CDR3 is TGTGCCAGCTCCCTTGGAATTTCTGGAAACACCATATATTTT. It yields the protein CASSLGISGNTIYF.

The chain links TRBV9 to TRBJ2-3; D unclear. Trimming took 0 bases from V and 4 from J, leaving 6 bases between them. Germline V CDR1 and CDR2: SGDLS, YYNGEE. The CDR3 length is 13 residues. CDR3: CASSVGISDTQYF. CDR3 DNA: TGTGCCAGCAGCGTAGGTATATCAGATACGCAGTATTTT. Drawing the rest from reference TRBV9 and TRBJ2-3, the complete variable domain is DSGVTQTPKHLITATGQRVTLRCSPRSGDLSVYWYQQSLDQGLQFLIQYYNGEERAKGNILERFSAQQFPDLHSELNLSSLELGDSALYFCASSVGISDTQYFGPGTRLTVL.

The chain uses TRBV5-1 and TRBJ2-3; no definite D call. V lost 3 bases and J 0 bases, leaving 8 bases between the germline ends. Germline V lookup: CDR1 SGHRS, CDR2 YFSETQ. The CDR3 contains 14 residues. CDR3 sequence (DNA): TGCGCCAGCAGCTGGCGACAAAGCACAGATACGCAGTATTTT. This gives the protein CASSWRQSTDTQYF.

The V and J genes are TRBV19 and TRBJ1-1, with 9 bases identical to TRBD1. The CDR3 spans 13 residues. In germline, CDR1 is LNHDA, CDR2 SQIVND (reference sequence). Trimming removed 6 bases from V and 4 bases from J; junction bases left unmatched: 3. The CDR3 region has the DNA TGTGCCAGTAGAAGACAGGGGGGCACTGAAGCTTTCTTT. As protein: CASRRQGGTEAFF. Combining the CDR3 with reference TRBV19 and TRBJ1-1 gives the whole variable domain DGGITQSPKYLFRKEGQNVTLSCEQNLNHDAMYWYRQDPGQGLRLIYYSQIVNDFQKGDIAEGYSVSREKKESFPLTVTSAQKNPTAFYLCASRRQGGTEAFFGQGTRLTVV.

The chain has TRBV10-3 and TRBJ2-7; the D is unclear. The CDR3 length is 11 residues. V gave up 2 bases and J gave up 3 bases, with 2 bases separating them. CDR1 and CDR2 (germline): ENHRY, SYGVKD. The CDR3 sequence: CAISEVYEQYF. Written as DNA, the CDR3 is TGTGCCATCAGTGAGGTCTACGAGCAGTACTTC.

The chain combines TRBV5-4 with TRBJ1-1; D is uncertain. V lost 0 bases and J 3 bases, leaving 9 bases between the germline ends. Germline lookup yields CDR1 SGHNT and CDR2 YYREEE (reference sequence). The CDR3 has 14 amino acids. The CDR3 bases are TGTGCCAGCAGCTTGGGGACTTCCTACACTGAAGCTTTCTTT. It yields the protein CASSLGTSYTEAFF. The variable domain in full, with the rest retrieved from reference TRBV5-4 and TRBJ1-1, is ETGVTQSPTHLIKTRGQQVTLRCSSQSGHNTVSWYQQALGQGPQFIFQYYREEENGRGNFPPRFSGLQFPNYSSELNVNALELDDSALYLCASSLGTSYTEAFFGQGTRLTVV.

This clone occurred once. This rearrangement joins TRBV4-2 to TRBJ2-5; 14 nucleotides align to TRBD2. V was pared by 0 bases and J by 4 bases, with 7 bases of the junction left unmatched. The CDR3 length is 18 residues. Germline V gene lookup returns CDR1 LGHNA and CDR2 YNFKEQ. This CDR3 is CASSQEGTSGRGRETQYF. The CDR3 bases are TGTGCCAGCAGCCAAGAAGGGACTAGCGGGAGAGGCCGAGAGACCCAGTACTTC.